The rows below give T cell receptor beta chains drawn from one sample of a study of blood T cells in healthy people across ages. MiXCR was run by TCRdb on the 5' RACE reads, yielding one entry per CDR3 protein. Here the sample spans some 1.1 million distinct CDR3 sequences, approximately 38% being singletons. Sequencing was done on a sample of blood. Every receptor here comes from a man younger than 35 in good health. Each CDR3 is given with its conserved first and last residue. D genes are given only for firm matches. Clone size is given for some rows only: seen once, a few or many times, or a class if the clone is expanded.

J gene: TRBJ2-3
clone size: -
D gene: -
V gene: TRBV27
CDR3 protein: CASSLWLPTDTQYF

J gene: TRBJ1-5
clone size: many
D gene: -
V gene: TRBV15
CDR3 protein: CATSRDPGSNQPQHF

J gene: TRBJ2-2
clone size: few
D gene: -
V gene: TRBV4-2
CDR3 protein: CASSQDRQDDTGELFF

J gene: TRBJ2-7
clone size: -
D gene: TRBD1
V gene: TRBV10-3
CDR3 protein: CAISWGTGYEQYF

J gene: TRBJ2-2
clone size: -
D gene: -
V gene: TRBV20-1
CDR3 protein: CSARTRVRGPSRTGGLFF

J gene: TRBJ1-5
clone size: -
D gene: -
V gene: TRBV20-1
CDR3 protein: CGAPSTGNQPQHF

J gene: TRBJ2-1
clone size: -
D gene: -
V gene: TRBV4-1
CDR3 protein: CASSRSGTDPYNEQFF

J gene: TRBJ2-3
clone size: many
D gene: -
V gene: TRBV10-3
CDR3 protein: CAISEAREADTQYF

J gene: TRBJ2-5
clone size: -
D gene: -
V gene: TRBV4-3
CDR3 protein: CASSQDQAGTETQYF

J gene: TRBJ2-6
clone size: -
D gene: -
V gene: TRBV29-1
CDR3 protein: CSVGRGANVLTF

J gene: TRBJ2-1
clone size: few
D gene: TRBD2
V gene: TRBV13
CDR3 protein: CASSGRLAGDSYNEQFF

J gene: TRBJ1-5
clone size: few
D gene: -
V gene: TRBV6-6
CDR3 protein: CASSYSGQGDQPQHF

J gene: TRBJ1-6
clone size: -
D gene: TRBD1
V gene: TRBV30
CDR3 protein: CAWSRAGQANSPLHF

J gene: TRBJ2-3
clone size: -
D gene: -
V gene: TRBV7-6
CDR3 protein: CASSRSAVEADTQYF

J gene: TRBJ1-2
clone size: once
D gene: -
V gene: TRBV20-1
CDR3 protein: CSAVWERGYGYTF

J gene: -
clone size: -
D gene: -
V gene: TRBV7-9
CDR3 protein: CTSSSLEGTQYF

J gene: TRBJ1-1
clone size: once
D gene: -
V gene: TRBV20-1
CDR3 protein: CSARAGGTTEAFF

J gene: TRBJ2-1
clone size: many
D gene: -
V gene: TRBV2
CDR3 protein: CASSENRAVRHEQFF

J gene: TRBJ2-3
clone size: -
D gene: TRBD2
V gene: TRBV20-1
CDR3 protein: CSAQALAARDTQYF

J gene: -
clone size: -
D gene: -
V gene: TRBV29-1
CDR3 protein: CSVEKCTGGETQYF

J gene: TRBJ1-5
clone size: -
D gene: -
V gene: TRBV19
CDR3 protein: CASSRGAFRPQHF

J gene: TRBJ1-2
clone size: few
D gene: TRBD1
V gene: TRBV12-5
CDR3 protein: CASGLPPGTGSFRGYGYTF

J gene: TRBJ2-1
clone size: few
D gene: TRBD2
V gene: TRBV4-3
CDR3 protein: CASSHPSGGAGNEQFF

J gene: TRBJ2-2
clone size: few
D gene: -
V gene: TRBV4-2
CDR3 protein: CASSQGPTGPNTGELFF

J gene: -
clone size: few
D gene: -
V gene: TRBV7-9
CDR3 protein: CASSLAGYETQYF

J gene: TRBJ1-5
clone size: -
D gene: -
V gene: TRBV20-1
CDR3 protein: CSARDSGNQPQHF

J gene: TRBJ2-3
clone size: few
D gene: TRBD1
V gene: TRBV29-1
CDR3 protein: CSARTGLTDTQYF

J gene: TRBJ1-4
clone size: few
D gene: -
V gene: TRBV7-2
CDR3 protein: CASSRQSGESRKLFF

J gene: TRBJ2-1
clone size: few
D gene: TRBD2
V gene: TRBV4-3
CDR3 protein: CASSQGLAWYNEQFF

J gene: TRBJ2-1
clone size: few
D gene: -
V gene: TRBV5-1
CDR3 protein: CASSWGGGQKYNEQFF

J gene: TRBJ1-5
clone size: few
D gene: -
V gene: TRBV7-2
CDR3 protein: CASSSRAALNSNQPQHF

J gene: TRBJ1-4
clone size: few
D gene: -
V gene: TRBV28
CDR3 protein: CASSPSRWGRPNEKLFF

J gene: TRBJ1-5
clone size: few
D gene: -
V gene: TRBV2
CDR3 protein: CASSESRRQPQHF

J gene: -
clone size: -
D gene: TRBD2
V gene: TRBV9
CDR3 protein: CASSVEAGGLSNEQYF

J gene: -
clone size: -
D gene: -
V gene: TRBV12-3/TRBV12-4
CDR3 protein: CASSLGWNRAIDEQYF

J gene: TRBJ2-3
clone size: many
D gene: TRBD2
V gene: TRBV29-1
CDR3 protein: CSVTSGGRSDTQYF

J gene: -
clone size: few
D gene: TRBD2
V gene: TRBV9
CDR3 protein: CASSVPGTSGGSYNEQYF

J gene: TRBJ2-5
clone size: -
D gene: TRBD2
V gene: TRBV5-4
CDR3 protein: CASSRSGEAYSEQYF